The entry that follows covers one TCR beta chain sequence. Its cognate antigen is unknown. V lost 2 bases and J 7 bases, leaving 8 bases between the germline ends. Germline V gene sequence: CDR1 MNHEY, CDR2 SVGAGI. This CDR3 is built from 13 residues. The record originates from a study of T cells after posttransplantation cyclophosphamide. General study findings and limits: Donor-recipient repertoire similarity was low at 1-2 months, rising over year one. TRB overlap between skin or GI tissue T cells and blood was limited.

Sequencing was performed with immunoSEQ multiplex PCR; in TCRdb, only in-frame clones are kept and a portion is missing. The sample yields about 52,000 clones, around 84% seen once. This TCR was recovered from a man aged 25-40 years with a blood cancer, CMV-positive, and with a related stem cell donor. The chain employs TRBV6-5 and TRBJ2-2; possible D gene TRBD1, 5 bases. Sequenced material: PBMCs. This chain's CDR3 is CASSYERGGELFF. CDR3 sequence (DNA): TGTGCCAGCAGTTACGAAAGGGGCGGGGAGCTGTTTTTT.